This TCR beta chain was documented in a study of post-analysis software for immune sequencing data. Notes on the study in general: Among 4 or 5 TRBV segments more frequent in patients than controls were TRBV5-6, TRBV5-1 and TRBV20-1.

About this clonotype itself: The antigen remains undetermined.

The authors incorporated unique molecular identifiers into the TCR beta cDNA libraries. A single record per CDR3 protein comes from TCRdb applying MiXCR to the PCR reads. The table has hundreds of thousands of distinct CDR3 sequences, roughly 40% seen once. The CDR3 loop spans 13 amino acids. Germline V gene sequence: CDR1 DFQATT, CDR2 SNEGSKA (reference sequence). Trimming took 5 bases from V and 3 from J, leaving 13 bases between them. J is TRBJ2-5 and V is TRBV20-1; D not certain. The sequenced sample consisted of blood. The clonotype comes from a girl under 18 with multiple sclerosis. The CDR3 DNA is TGCAGTGCTGAGTCCCCCGCGAAAGAGACCCAGTACTTC. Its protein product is CSAESPAKETQYF.